The next 9 T cell receptor beta chains were all read from a single sample in a study of somatic mutations in cytotoxic T cells in rheumatoid arthritis. Some clones are missing from TCRdb's copy, which holds only in-frame ones; the method was immunoSEQ multiplex PCR. The repertoire holds under 25,000 clones, 85% seen once, with about 7% in the top ten. The sequencing sample was made of CD8+ T cells sorted from blood. Every receptor here comes from a middle-aged woman with rheumatoid arthritis.

Comment on this clone: Here the CDR3 omits its conserved ending phenylalanine or tryptophan, so a read error is the likely source. The DNA is left out, because the CDR3 cannot be placed on it with certainty; the CDR3 is given as TCRdb lists it. This sequence joins TRBV2 and TRBJ2-7; TRBD2, as called in the table, went unchecked against the DNA. CDR1 is SNHLY and CDR2 is FYNNEI in the germline V gene. Including both end residues, the CDR3 is 13 amino acids long. The CDR3 sequence is CASSTVGQRQLLG.

CDR3 DNA: TGTGCCAGCAGCTTTAGGGCGGGCGAGCAGTACTTC. Residues: CASSFRAGEQYF. The chain recombines TRBV5-6 with TRBJ2-7, with D maybe TRBD2 (5 bases). Deletions cut 2 bases from V and 6 bases from J, with 9 bases between. In germline, CDR1 is SGHDT, CDR2 YYEEEE. CDR3 length: 12 amino acids. Using reference TRBV5-6 and TRBJ2-7 for the parts outside the CDR3, the full variable domain is DAGVTQSPTHLIKTRGQQVTLRCSPKSGHDTVSWYQQALGQGPQFIFQYYEEEERQRGNFPDRFSGHQFPNYSSELNVNALLLGDSALYLCASSFRAGEQYFGPGTRLTVT.

The chain carries TRBV27 and TRBJ2-7; a weak D match, TRBD1 (6 bases). V was clipped by 8 bases and J by 1 base, with 15 bases between them. This CDR3 region has 14 residues. Per the germline V gene, CDR1 is MNHEY and CDR2 is SMNVEV (reference sequence). The CDR3 nucleotides read TGTGCCAGCGGGTACGGGACACCATCCTACGAGCAGTACTTC. Residues: CASGYGTPSYEQYF.

The rearrangement links TRBV27 to TRBJ2-1, with a tentative D call TRBD1 (5 bases). V shed 0 bases and J shed 2 bases, with 8 bases lying between them. The CDR3 loop spans 15 amino acids. The germline V gene has CDR1 MNHEY and CDR2 SMNVEV (reference sequence). CDR3 in amino acids: CASSLSAGPYNEQFF. The CDR3, as DNA: TGTGCCAGCAGTTTATCGGCAGGGCCCTACAATGAGCAGTTCTTC.

The chain uses TRBV6-1 and TRBJ1-5; no firm D call. Germline CDR1 is MNHNS and CDR2 is SASEGT. This CDR3 is 12 amino acids long. Trimming cost V 3 bases and J 6 bases, with 6 bases left between them. CDR3 region: CASSEKPQPQHF. The CDR3 region has the DNA TGTGCCAGCAGTGAGAAGCCTCAGCCCCAGCATTTT.

The chain couples TRBV13 to TRBJ2-7; D remains unclear. The V and J ends lost 4 bases and 1 base respectively, with 14 bases between them. The CDR3 is made up of 15 amino acids. Per the germline V gene, CDR1 is PRHDT and CDR2 is FYEKMQ (reference sequence). CDR3 protein: CASSSYLRPSYEQYF. CDR3 nucleotide sequence: TGTGCCAGCAGCTCCTACTTGCGGCCGTCCTACGAGCAGTACTTC. Full variable domain (missing parts from reference TRBV13 and TRBJ2-7): AAGVIQSPRHLIKEKRETATLKCYPIPRHDTVYWYQQGPGQDPQFLISFYEKMQSDKGSIPDRFSAQQFSDYHSELNMSSLELGDSALYFCASSSYLRPSYEQYFGPGTRLTVT.

This clone was seen just once. This chain links TRBV7-2 with TRBJ2-7, with D perhaps matching TRBD2 (6 bases). The V end was cut by 4 bases, the J end by 3 bases, with 16 bases between. This CDR3 contains 15 residues. Germline V gives CDR1 SGHTA, CDR2 FQGNSA. The CDR3 nucleotides read TGTGCCAGCAGCTCCTTTAGCGGAGAGAACTACGAGCAGTACTTC. It codes for CASSSFSGENYEQYF.

This chain's CDR3 is CASRGGGDTQYF. CDR3 in DNA: TGCGCCAGCAGGGGGGGAGGAGATACGCAGTATTTT. The chain carries TRBV5-1 and TRBJ2-3; a weak D match, TRBD2 (6 bases). Trimming stripped 5 bases from V and 5 bases from J, with 9 bases between. The CDR3 covers 12 residues. CDR1 is SGHRS, CDR2 YFSETQ, per germline.

This clone occurred once. V gene TRBV25-1 combines with J gene TRBJ1-5; D is uncertain. The V gene lost 3 bases and the J gene lost 0 bases, with 6 bases spanning the gap. From germline, CDR1 is MGHDK and CDR2 SYGVNS. The CDR3 runs to 14 residues. The CDR3 nucleotides are TGTGCCAGCAGTGAGTCCCATAGCAATCAGCCCCAGCATTTT. It encodes CASSESHSNQPQHF.